These 13 T cell receptor beta chains were sequenced from one sample in a study of blood T cell repertoires in COVID-19. Method: immunoSEQ multiplex PCR; TCRdb's copy keeps in-frame clones and lacks some. The data contain fewer than 200,000 clones, around 82% of them seen just once; the ten biggest clones take up around a fifth. The sequenced material came from peripheral blood. Every receptor here comes from a woman in her seventies who had recovered from COVID-19.

This clone was detected a few times. The CDR3 DNA follows: TGCGCCAGCAGCCAACCGGGACTAGCCCCCTACGAGCAGTACTTC. Translation: CASSQPGLAPYEQYF. This chain links TRBV4-1 with TRBJ2-7; TRBD2 aligns across 9 bases. The germline V gene encodes CDR1 MGHRA and CDR2 YSYEKL. Trimming at V came to 2 bases and at J to 2 bases, leaving 4 bases not matched to a gene. The CDR3 consists of 15 residues.

This clone occurred a few times. This chain uses TRBV18 with TRBJ1-2; 12 bases align to TRBD1. The CDR3 extends over 16 amino acids. The germline gives CDR1 KGHSH, CDR2 LQKENI. V dropped 4 bases and J dropped 6; count of bases not matched to a gene: 9. CDR3 nucleotide sequence: TGTGCCAGCTCACTAAACCGGGACAGGGGGCCCCATGGCTACACCTTC. Translated: CASSLNRDRGPHGYTF.

The J gene is TRBJ1-1, the V gene TRBV5-4; perhaps TRBD1 as D (5 bases). CDR1 SGHNT and CDR2 YYREEE come from the germline V gene (reference sequence). The CDR3 sequence is 13 residues long. The V end was cut by 4 bases, the J end by 8 bases, with 15 bases between. The CDR3 loop is CASSLTTGGEAFF. The CDR3 DNA is TGTGCCAGCAGCCTTACGACGGGGGGGGAAGCTTTCTTT. The full variable domain, rest sourced from reference TRBV5-4 and TRBJ1-1, is ETGVTQSPTHLIKTRGQQVTLRCSSQSGHNTVSWYQQALGQGPQFIFQYYREEENGRGNFPPRFSGLQFPNYSSELNVNALELDDSALYLCASSLTTGGEAFFGQGTRLTVV.

The chain has TRBV4-1 and TRBJ1-6; D gene uncertain. Germline V gene lookup returns CDR1 MGHRA and CDR2 YSYEKL. Trimming pared 6 bases from V and 11 bases from J, leaving 8 bases between. CDR3 length equals 11 residues. The CDR3 reads CASSDGAPLHF. The CDR3 DNA reads TGCGCCAGCAGTGACGGGGCACCCCTCCACTTT.

The chain employs TRBV18 and TRBJ1-5; 11 bases fit TRBD1. This CDR3 has 16 amino acids. Per germline, CDR1 KGHSH and CDR2 LQKENI. V was pared by 0 bases and J by 5 bases, with 3 bases of the junction left unmatched. Here the CDR3 DNA reads TGTGCCAGCTCACCACCCGGGACAGGGGGGGATCAGCCCCAGCATTTT. Encoded protein: CASSPPGTGGDQPQHF.

A remark on this clone: The junction departs from the called germline gene at one end, perhaps through a read error. The V call is TRBV7-2, the J call TRBJ1-2, with D possibly matching TRBD1 (6 bases). The CDR3 is 16 amino acids. Germline V gene lookup returns CDR1 SGHTA and CDR2 FQGNSA. The CDR3 region has the DNA TGTGCCAGCAGCATAGCCCCGGGGGGGCTCGACTATGGCTACACCTTC. Translating gives CASSIAPGGLDYGYTF.

The genes are TRBV6-5 and TRBJ2-5, with 7 positions matching TRBD1. V was pared by 6 bases and J by 1 base, with 5 bases of the junction left unmatched. The germline V gene has CDR1 MNHEY and CDR2 SVGAGI. The CDR3 is 14 amino acids. The CDR3 DNA follows: TGTGCCAGCAGGGAGACAGGGCCCCAAGAGACCCAGTACTTC. Translation: CASRETGPQETQYF.

As DNA, the CDR3 is TGTGCCAGCGCGGACTTCTATGGCTACACCTTC. This sequence encodes CASADFYGYTF. The chain recombines TRBV28 with TRBJ1-2; D is uncertain. CDR1 is MDHEN and CDR2 is SYDVKM in the germline V gene. The V end was cut by 8 bases, the J end by 4 bases, with 8 bases between. There are 11 residues in the CDR3.

The chain carries TRBV5-6 and TRBJ2-7; D perhaps matches TRBD1 (5 bases). Trimming stripped 7 bases from V and 6 bases from J, with 14 bases between. The CDR3 sequence is 12 residues long. From germline, CDR1 is SGHDT and CDR2 YYEEEE. The CDR3 region is CASLWGTGEQYF. DNA of the CDR3: TGTGCCAGCCTCTGGGGCACCGGCGAGCAGTACTTC.

The CDR3 DNA reads TGTGCCAGTACCCCGTGGAGGGGGCGAGGAATATCTGAAGCTTTCTTT. This codes for CASTPWRGRGISEAFF. V is TRBV19 and J is TRBJ1-1; 7 positions agree with TRBD1. Germline V lookup: CDR1 LNHDA, CDR2 SQIVND (reference sequence). This CDR3 is built from 16 residues. V was clipped by 7 bases and J by 6 bases; unmatched bases: 17.

The CDR3 DNA reads TGTGCCAGCAGCCTACGCCCGGGACTAGCGGGATTCAGCTTAACCGGGGAGCTGTTTTTT. It encodes CASSLRPGLAGFSLTGELFF. V and J are TRBV7-6 and TRBJ2-2; 13 positions agree with TRBD2. The germline gives CDR1 SGHVS, CDR2 FNYEAQ. CDR3 size: 20 residues. V gave up 5 bases and J gave up 5 bases; unmatched junction bases: 17. The full variable domain, in which reference TRBV7-6 and TRBJ2-2 provide the parts outside the CDR3, is GAGVSQSPRYKVTKRGQDVALRCDPISGHVSLYWYRQALGQGPEFLTYFNYEAQQDKSGLPNDRFSAERPEGSISTLTIQRTEQRDSAMYRCASSLRPGLAGFSLTGELFFGEGSRLTVL.

The V and J genes are TRBV2 and TRBJ1-3; tentative D call: TRBD1 (5 bases). Between the trimmed V and J ends, which lost 11 bases and 0 bases, there was a span of 14 bases. Germline V gene lookup returns CDR1 SNHLY and CDR2 FYNNEI. The CDR3 totals 14 residues. CDR3 coding DNA: TGTGCCGGGGGGACGGAAATCTCTGGAAACACCATATATTTT. Amino acids: CAGGTEISGNTIYF.

A single count supports this clone. The chain is built from TRBV11-2 and TRBJ1-5; tentative D call: TRBD1 (6 bases). Germline lookup yields CDR1 SGHAT and CDR2 FQNNGV. V shed 4 bases and J shed 6 bases, with 19 bases lying between them. This CDR3 contains 16 residues. In DNA, the CDR3 is TGTGCCAGCAGCTCCAGGGGTGGCGGAGCGCGTCAGCCCCAGCATTTT. Amino acid sequence: CASSSRGGGARQPQHF.